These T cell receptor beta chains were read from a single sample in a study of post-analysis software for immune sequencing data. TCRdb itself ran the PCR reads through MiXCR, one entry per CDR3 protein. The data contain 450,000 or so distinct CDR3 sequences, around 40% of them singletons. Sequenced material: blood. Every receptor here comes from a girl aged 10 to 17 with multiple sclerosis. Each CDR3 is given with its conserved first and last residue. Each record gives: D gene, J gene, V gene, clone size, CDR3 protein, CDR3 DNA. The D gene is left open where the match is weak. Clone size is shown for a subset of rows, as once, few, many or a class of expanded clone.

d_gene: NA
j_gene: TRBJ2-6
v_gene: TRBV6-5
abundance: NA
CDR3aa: CASSYSQGSSGANVLTF
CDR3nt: TGTGCCAGCAGTTACTCCCAGGGGAGCTCTGGGGCCAACGTCCTGACTTTC

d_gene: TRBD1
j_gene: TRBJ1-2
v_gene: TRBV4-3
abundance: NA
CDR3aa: CASRRAGDREGYTF
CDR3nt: TGCGCCAGCAGAAGGGCAGGGGACAGGGAGGGCTACACCTTC

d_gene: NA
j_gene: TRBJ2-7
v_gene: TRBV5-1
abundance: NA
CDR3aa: CASSLDRWGYEQYF
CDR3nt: TGCGCCAGCAGCTTGGACAGATGGGGCTACGAGCAGTACTTC

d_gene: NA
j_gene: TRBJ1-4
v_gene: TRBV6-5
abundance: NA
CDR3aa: CASSVLQGRREKLFF
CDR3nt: TGTGCCAGCTCCGTACTTCAGGGACGGCGAGAAAAACTGTTTTTT

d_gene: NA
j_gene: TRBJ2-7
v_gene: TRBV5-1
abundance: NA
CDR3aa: CASSFNRQYEQYF
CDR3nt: TGCGCCAGCAGCTTTAACAGGCAGTACGAGCAGTACTTC

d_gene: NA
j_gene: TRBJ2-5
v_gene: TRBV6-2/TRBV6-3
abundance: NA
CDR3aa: CASRSHRQRPYQETQYF
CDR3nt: TGTGCCAGCAGATCCCATCGACAGAGACCCTACCAAGAGACCCAGTACTTC

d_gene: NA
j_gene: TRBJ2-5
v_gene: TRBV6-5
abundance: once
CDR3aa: CASSYYGGPNEQYF
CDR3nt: TGTGCCAGCAGTTACTACGGGGGGCCAAATGAGCAGTACTTC

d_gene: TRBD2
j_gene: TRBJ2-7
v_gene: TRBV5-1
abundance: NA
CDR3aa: CTSRRLAGDDEQYF
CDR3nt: TGCACCAGCAGACGACTAGCGGGAGATGACGAGCAGTACTTC

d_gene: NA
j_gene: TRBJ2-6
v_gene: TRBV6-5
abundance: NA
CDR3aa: CASSPSASGANVLTF
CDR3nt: TGTGCCAGCAGTCCCTCGGCCTCTGGGGCCAACGTCCTGACTTTC

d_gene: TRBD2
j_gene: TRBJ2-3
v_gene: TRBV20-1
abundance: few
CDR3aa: CSAKGGKPDTQYF
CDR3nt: TGCAGTGCTAAGGGAGGGAAACCAGATACGCAGTATTTT

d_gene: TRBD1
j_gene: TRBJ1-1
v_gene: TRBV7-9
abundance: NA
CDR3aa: CASSLWGQHSDTEAFF
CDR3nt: TGTGCCAGCAGCTTATGGGGACAGCACTCAGACACTGAAGCTTTCTTT

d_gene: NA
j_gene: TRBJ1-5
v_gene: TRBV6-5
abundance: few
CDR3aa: CASSYSPDQPQHF
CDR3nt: TGTGCCAGCAGTTACTCCCCGGATCAGCCCCAGCATTTT

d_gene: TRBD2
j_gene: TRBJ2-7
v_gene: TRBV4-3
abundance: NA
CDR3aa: CASSHVAGVSYEQYF
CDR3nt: TGCGCCAGCAGCCACGTAGCGGGAGTGTCCTACGAGCAGTACTTC

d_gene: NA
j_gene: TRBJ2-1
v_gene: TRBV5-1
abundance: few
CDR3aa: CASSLWDPSYNEQFF
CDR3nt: TGCGCCAGCAGCTTGTGGGACCCGTCCTACAATGAGCAGTTCTTC

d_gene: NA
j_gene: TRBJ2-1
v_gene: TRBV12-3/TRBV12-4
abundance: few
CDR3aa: CASSHGLSSYNEQFF
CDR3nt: TGTGCCAGCAGCCACGGACTGAGCTCCTACAATGAGCAGTTCTTC

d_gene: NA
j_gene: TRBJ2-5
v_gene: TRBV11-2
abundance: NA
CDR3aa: CASSPNTVLVQETQYF
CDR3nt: TGTGCCAGCAGCCCCAATACCGTTCTGGTCCAAGAGACCCAGTACTTC

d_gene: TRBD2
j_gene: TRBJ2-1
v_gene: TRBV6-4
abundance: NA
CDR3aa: CASSFKLAGDGEQFF
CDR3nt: TGTGCCAGCAGTTTTAAACTAGCGGGAGATGGTGAGCAGTTCTTC

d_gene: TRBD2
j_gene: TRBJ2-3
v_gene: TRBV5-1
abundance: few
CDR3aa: CASSLGAAGGQDTQYF
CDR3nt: TGCGCCAGCAGCTTGGGAGCAGCGGGAGGACAAGATACGCAGTATTTT

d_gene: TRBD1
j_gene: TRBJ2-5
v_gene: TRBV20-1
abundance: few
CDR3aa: CSAASPDRAQETQYF
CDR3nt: TGCAGTGCTGCGAGCCCCGACAGGGCCCAAGAGACCCAGTACTTC

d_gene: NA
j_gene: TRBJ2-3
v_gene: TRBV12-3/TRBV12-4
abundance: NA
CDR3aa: CAIAVSTDTEYF
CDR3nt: TGTGCCATAGCGGTGAGCACAGATACGGAGTATTTT

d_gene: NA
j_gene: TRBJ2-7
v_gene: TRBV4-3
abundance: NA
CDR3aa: CASSQDAYRPGEQYF
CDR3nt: TGCGCCAGCAGCCAAGATGCGTATAGGCCCGGCGAGCAGTACTTC

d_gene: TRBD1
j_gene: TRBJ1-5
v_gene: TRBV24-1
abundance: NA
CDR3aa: CATQGQEGQPQHF
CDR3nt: TGTGCCACCCAAGGACAGGAGGGGCAGCCCCAGCATTTT

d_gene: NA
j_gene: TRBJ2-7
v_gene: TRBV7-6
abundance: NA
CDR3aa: CASSPEPISGHPYEQYF
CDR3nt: TGTGCCAGCAGCCCAGAACCGATTAGTGGCCACCCCTACGAGCAGTACTTC

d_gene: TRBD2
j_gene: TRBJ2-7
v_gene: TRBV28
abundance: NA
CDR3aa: CASRTSGTYEQYF
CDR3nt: TGTGCCAGCCGGACTAGCGGGACCTACGAGCAGTACTTC

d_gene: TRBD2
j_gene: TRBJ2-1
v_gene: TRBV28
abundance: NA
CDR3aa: CASSPIKRESYNEQFF
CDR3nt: TGTGCCAGCAGTCCGATCAAGCGGGAATCCTACAATGAGCAGTTCTTC

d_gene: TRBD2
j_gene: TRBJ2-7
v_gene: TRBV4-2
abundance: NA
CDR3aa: CASSQGAGKMDYEQYF
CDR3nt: TGTGCCAGCAGCCAAGGAGCGGGAAAAATGGACTACGAGCAGTACTTC

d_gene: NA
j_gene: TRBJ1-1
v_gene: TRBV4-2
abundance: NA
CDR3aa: CASSQASGNTEAFF
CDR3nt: TGTGCCAGCAGCCAAGCCTCAGGGAACACTGAAGCTTTCTTT

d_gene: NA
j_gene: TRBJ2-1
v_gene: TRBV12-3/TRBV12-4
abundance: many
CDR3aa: CASSFSYNEQFF
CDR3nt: TGTGCCAGCAGTTTCTCCTACAATGAGCAGTTCTTC